The 19 T cell receptor beta chains below all came from one sample that was sequenced in a study of glioma-infiltrating T cells after dendritic cell vaccination listed by TCRdb under 2016. The label giving this sample's time point can be read as: after dendritic cell vaccination, including at tumor progression/relapse. Library prep was done by the immunoSEQ multiplex PCR assay. In TCRdb, the immuneACCESS table is reduced to in-frame sequences with V and J assigned. These tables do not hold every clone; where another copy was compared, an unresolved V gene accounts for under half, and the others remain unexplained. In all, the sample holds about 24,000 clones, and about nine tenths of those were seen once. Together, the top ten hold roughly 2.9% of the sample. The specimen was blood, collected after dendritic cell vaccination. The receptors here all came from a human donor with glioblastoma.

The CDR3, as DNA: TGCGCCAGCAGTGCGGGCAGCGGGTCAGATACGCAGTATTTT. Translation: CASSAGSGSDTQYF. The chain recombines TRBV10-1 with TRBJ2-3; the D gene is possibly TRBD2 (6 bases). With 4 bases removed from V and 4 bases from J, the gap between germline ends came to 12 bases. The CDR3 loop spans 14 amino acids. Germline values: CDR1 WNHNN, CDR2 SYGVQD (reference sequence).

The gene calls are TRBV7-8 and TRBJ1-2, with a possible D match to TRBD1 (6 bases). Germline V gene data show CDR1 as SGHVS and CDR2 as FQNEAQ. The CDR3 totals 14 residues. Trimming left V 6 bases short and J 4 bases short, with 15 bases between. CDR3 DNA sequence: TGTGCCAGCAGTCCCCCCGGGGGGCGCTATGGCTACACCTTC. It codes for CASSPPGGRYGYTF.

The rearrangement links TRBV14 to TRBJ1-1, with D possibly TRBD1 on 5 matching bases. V shed 8 bases and J shed 0 bases, with 19 bases lying between them. The CDR3 has 16 amino acids. Germline CDR1 and CDR2: SGHDN and FVKESK. CDR3 region: CASQLGGSLMNTEAFF. In DNA form, the CDR3 reads TGTGCCAGCCAGCTGGGGGGATCCTTAATGAACACTGAAGCTTTCTTT.

A remark on this clone: The same CDR3 is also encoded by other DNA sequences in this sample. In DNA, the CDR3 is TGTGCCAGCAGCTTGGGACAGAATTCACCCCTCCACTTT. Translated: CASSLGQNSPLHF. The chain employs TRBV5-6 and TRBJ1-6, with a possible D match to TRBD1 (5 bases). This CDR3 comprises 13 residues. Trimming took off 0 bases at V and 7 bases at J, with 5 bases between the two ends. Germline-derived CDR1 and CDR2 are SGHDT and YYEEEE. Supplemented by reference TRBV5-6 and TRBJ1-6, the full variable domain reads DAGVTQSPTHLIKTRGQQVTLRCSPKSGHDTVSWYQQALGQGPQFIFQYYEEEERQRGNFPDRFSGHQFPNYSSELNVNALLLGDSALYLCASSLGQNSPLHFGNGTRLTVT.

V gene TRBV7-2 combines with J gene TRBJ2-5; D ambiguous. The CDR3 extends over 15 amino acids. V lost 5 bases, J lost 4 bases, and 17 bases lay in between. Germline V gene data show CDR1 as SGHTA and CDR2 as FQGNSA. The CDR3 coding sequence is TGTGCCAGCAGCCGGAGCGCGATAAGTTTAGAGACCCAGTACTTC. Encoded protein: CASSRSAISLETQYF. The variable domain in full, with the rest retrieved from reference TRBV7-2 and TRBJ2-5, is GAGVSQSPSNKVTEKGKDVELRCDPISGHTALYWYRQSLGQGLEFLIYFQGNSAPDKSGLPSDRFSAERTGGSVSTLTIQRTQQEDSAVYLCASSRSAISLETQYFGPGTRLLVL.

This clone came up once. V usage is TRBV4-1 and J usage is TRBJ2-7, with 9 positions matching TRBD1. The CDR3 spans 16 residues. Germline V lookup: CDR1 MGHRA, CDR2 YSYEKL. The V and J ends lost 2 bases and 6 bases, in that order; junction bases with no gene match: 11. As DNA, the CDR3 is TGCGCCAGCAGCCAAACCGCGGGACAGGGAATTCGCGAGCAGTACTTC. The encoded protein is CASSQTAGQGIREQYF.

This clone was counted once. This chain uses TRBV4-1 with TRBJ1-2; D uncertain. The CDR3 has 15 residues. V was pared by 6 bases and J by 4 bases, with 18 bases between. In germline, CDR1 is MGHRA, CDR2 YSYEKL. The DNA for the CDR3 is TGCGCCAGCAGGCCCGGTGTGAGGGCCGCCTATGGCTACACCTTC. Translating gives CASRPGVRAAYGYTF.

The chain uses TRBV6-5 and TRBJ1-2, with 9 positions matching TRBD1. CDR1 is MNHEY and CDR2 is SVGAGI in the germline V gene. The CDR3 consists of 14 residues. With V trimmed by 4 bases and J by 8 bases, 8 bases remained unmatched. The chain's CDR3 is CASSLQGARGGYTF. Written as DNA, the CDR3 is TGTGCCAGCAGTTTACAGGGGGCAAGGGGGGGCTACACCTTC.

The gene calls are TRBV4-1 and TRBJ1-2; weak D call: TRBD1 (6 bases). V dropped 3 bases and J dropped 4 bases, with 12 bases sitting between them. The CDR3 length is 14 residues. CDR1 and CDR2 from the germline V gene are MGHRA and YSYEKL. In DNA, the CDR3 is TGCGCCAGCAGCCAGGAAGGGACACCCTATGGCTACACCTTC. Translation gives CASSQEGTPYGYTF.

The chain combines TRBV6-5 with TRBJ2-7; 7 bases are shared with TRBD1. Germline CDR1 reads MNHEY; CDR2 reads SVGAGI. This CDR3 is built from 15 residues. V shed 6 bases, J shed 0 bases, and the junction held 8 bases outside the gene matches. The chain's CDR3 is CASRGTAKNSYEQYF. The CDR3 DNA is TGTGCCAGCAGGGGGACAGCGAAGAACTCCTACGAGCAGTACTTC.

In DNA, the CDR3 is TGCGCCAGCAGCCAAGGGGCAGCTTGGAACACTGAAGCTTTCTTT. The encoded protein is CASSQGAAWNTEAFF. The chain has TRBV4-1 and TRBJ1-1, with unresolved D. Trimming stripped 1 base from V and 1 base from J, with 10 bases between. The V gene's germline CDR1 is MGHRA and CDR2 YSYEKL. The CDR3 sequence is 15 residues long.

The chain links TRBV21-1 to TRBJ2-5; TRBD1 is the table's D call and was not checked against the DNA. TRBV21-1 is a listed pseudogene. CDR3 length equals 14 residues. The CDR3 bases are TGTGCCAGCAGCAATGGCCCGTTCCAAGAGACCCAGTACTTC. Its translation is CASSNGPFQETQYF.

The genes are TRBV5-1 and TRBJ1-4; no reliable D call. The V and J ends lost 4 bases and 1 base respectively, with 11 bases between them. Germline V CDR1 and CDR2: SGHRS, YFSETQ. The CDR3 has 15 amino acids. CDR3 sequence (DNA): TGCGCCAGCAGCCTCTCACATCTAACTAATGAAAAACTGTTTTTT. Its translation: CASSLSHLTNEKLFF. Drawing the rest from reference TRBV5-1 and TRBJ1-4, the complete variable domain is KAGVTQTPRYLIKTRGQQVTLSCSPISGHRSVSWYQQTPGQGLQFLFEYFSETQRNKGNFPGRFSGRQFSNSRSEMNVSTLELGDSALYLCASSLSHLTNEKLFFGSGTQLSVL.

The genes are TRBV6-1 and TRBJ2-1, with a tentative D call TRBD1 (5 bases). The V end lost 6 bases, the J end lost 9 bases, and 6 bases lay between the germline ends. The CDR3 runs 10 residues. The germline V gene encodes CDR1 MNHNS and CDR2 SASEGT. CDR3 sequence: CASRGPEQFF. The CDR3 bases are TGTGCCAGCAGGGGGCCTGAGCAGTTCTTC.

The CDR3 region has the DNA TGTGCCAGCACCCTGGGACAGACGCCCAAGACCCAGTACTTC. As protein: CASTLGQTPKTQYF. J is TRBJ2-5 and V is TRBV5-8; 7 bases match TRBD1. The CDR3 totals 14 residues. CDR1 and CDR2 from the germline V gene are SGHTS and YDEGEE. V shed 6 bases, J shed 6 bases, and the junction held 11 bases outside the gene matches.

This chain links TRBV6-5 with TRBJ1-1; TRBD1 matches 10 bases. The CDR3 extends over 13 amino acids. Germline CDR1 MNHEY, CDR2 SVGAGI. V lost 8 bases and J lost 10; bases outside the gene matches: 10. The chain's CDR3 is CASGKDRGSAAFF. The CDR3 DNA follows: TGTGCCAGCGGCAAGGACAGGGGGAGTGCAGCTTTCTTT.

Here the CDR3 reads CAWSLQLLTPFF. Written as DNA, the CDR3 is TGTGCCTGGAGTTTGCAGCTACTAACGCCTTTCTTT. The chain employs TRBV30 and TRBJ1-1; D is ambiguous. The CDR3 is 12 amino acids. In germline, CDR1 is GTSNPN, CDR2 SVGIG (reference sequence). Between the trimmed V and J ends, which lost 2 bases and 12 bases, there was a span of 16 bases.

This rearrangement joins TRBV5-6 to TRBJ2-3, with 9 bases matching TRBD2. In germline, CDR1 is SGHDT, CDR2 YYEEEE. Trimming took 0 bases from V and 6 from J; bases not matched to a gene: 2. The CDR3 has 14 amino acids. CDR3 bases: TGTGCCAGCAGCTTGGGCCTAGCGGGGGATACGCAGTATTTT. Its translation is CASSLGLAGDTQYF.

The gene calls are TRBV19 and TRBJ1-5; D uncertain. The germline CDR1 and CDR2 sequences are LNHDA and SQIVND (reference sequence). V was cut by 7 bases and J by 3 bases, with 22 bases left in between. The CDR3 has 17 residues. In DNA form, the CDR3 reads TGTGCCAGTAACCGCCCTGGAGACTCCACCTTCAATCAGCCCCAGCATTTT. This gives the protein CASNRPGDSTFNQPQHF.